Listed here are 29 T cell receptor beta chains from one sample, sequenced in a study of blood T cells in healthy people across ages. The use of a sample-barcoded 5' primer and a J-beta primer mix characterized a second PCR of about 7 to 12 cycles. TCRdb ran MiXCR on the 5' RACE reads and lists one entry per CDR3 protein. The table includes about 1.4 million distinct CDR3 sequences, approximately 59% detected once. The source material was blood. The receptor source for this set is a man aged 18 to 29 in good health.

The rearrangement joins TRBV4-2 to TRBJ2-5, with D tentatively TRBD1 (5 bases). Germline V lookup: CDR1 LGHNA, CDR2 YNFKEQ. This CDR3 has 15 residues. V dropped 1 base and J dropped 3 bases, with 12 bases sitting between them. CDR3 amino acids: CASSQAQGLEETQYF. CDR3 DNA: TGTGCCAGCAGCCAAGCCCAGGGCTTGGAAGAGACCCAGTACTTC.

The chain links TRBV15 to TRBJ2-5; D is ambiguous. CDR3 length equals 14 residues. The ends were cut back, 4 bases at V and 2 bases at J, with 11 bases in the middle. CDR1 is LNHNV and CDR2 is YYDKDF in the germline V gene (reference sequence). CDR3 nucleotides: TGTGCCACCAGCACCCGCGATGGTCAAGAGACCCAGTACTTC. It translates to CATSTRDGQETQYF.

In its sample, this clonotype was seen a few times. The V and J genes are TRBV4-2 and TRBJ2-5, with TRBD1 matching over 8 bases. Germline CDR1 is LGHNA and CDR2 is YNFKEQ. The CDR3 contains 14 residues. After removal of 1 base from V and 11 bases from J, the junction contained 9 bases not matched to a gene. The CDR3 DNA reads TGTGCCAGCAGCCAAGCAGGGGGCACTGGGGAGCAGTACTTC. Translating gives CASSQAGGTGEQYF.

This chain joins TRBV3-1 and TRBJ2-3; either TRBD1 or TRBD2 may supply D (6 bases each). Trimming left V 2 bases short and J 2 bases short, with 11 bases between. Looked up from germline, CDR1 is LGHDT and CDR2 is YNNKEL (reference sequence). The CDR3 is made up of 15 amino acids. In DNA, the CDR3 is TGTGCCAGCAGCCAATCTAGGGGGGCCACAGATACGCAGTATTTT. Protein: CASSQSRGATDTQYF.

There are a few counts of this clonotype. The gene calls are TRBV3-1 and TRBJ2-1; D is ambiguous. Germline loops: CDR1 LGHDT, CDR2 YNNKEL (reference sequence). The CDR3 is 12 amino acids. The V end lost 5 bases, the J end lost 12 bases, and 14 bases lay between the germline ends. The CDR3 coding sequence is TGTGCCAGCAGCGTGCAACGCCGGGCGCAGTTCTTC. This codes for CASSVQRRAQFF.

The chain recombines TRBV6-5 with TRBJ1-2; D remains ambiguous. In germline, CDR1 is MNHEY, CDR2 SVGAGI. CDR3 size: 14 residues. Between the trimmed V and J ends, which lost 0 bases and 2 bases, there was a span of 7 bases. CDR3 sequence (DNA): TGTGCCAGCAGTTACTCGAGAAGCAACTATGGCTACACCTTC. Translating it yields CASSYSRSNYGYTF.

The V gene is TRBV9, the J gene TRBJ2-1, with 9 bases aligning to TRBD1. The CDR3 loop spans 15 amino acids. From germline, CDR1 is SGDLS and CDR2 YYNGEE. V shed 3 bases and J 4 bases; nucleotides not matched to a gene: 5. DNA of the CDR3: TGTGCCAGCAGCGGCCGGGACAGGGAGTACAATGAGCAGTTCTTC. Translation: CASSGRDREYNEQFF.

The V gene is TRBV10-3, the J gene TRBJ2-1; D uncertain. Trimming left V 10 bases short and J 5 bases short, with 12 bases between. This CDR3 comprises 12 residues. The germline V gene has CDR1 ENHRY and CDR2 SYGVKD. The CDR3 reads CATAVDHNEQFF. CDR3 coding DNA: TGTGCCACCGCCGTAGACCACAATGAGCAGTTCTTC.

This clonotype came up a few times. This CDR3 reads CASSESAPSSGANVLTF. The CDR3 DNA follows: TGTGCCAGCAGTGAAAGTGCACCCAGCTCTGGGGCCAACGTCCTGACTTTC. The chain recombines TRBV2 with TRBJ2-6; no reliable D call. CDR1 SNHLY and CDR2 FYNNEI come from the germline V gene. Trimming cost V 2 bases and J 0 bases, with 11 bases left between them. The CDR3 runs to 17 residues.

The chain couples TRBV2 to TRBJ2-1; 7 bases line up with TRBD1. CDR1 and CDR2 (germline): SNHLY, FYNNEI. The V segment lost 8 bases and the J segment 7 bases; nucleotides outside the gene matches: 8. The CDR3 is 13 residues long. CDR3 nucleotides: TGTGCCAGCCAGGAATTCAGGGGGAATGAGCAGTTCTTC. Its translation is CASQEFRGNEQFF.

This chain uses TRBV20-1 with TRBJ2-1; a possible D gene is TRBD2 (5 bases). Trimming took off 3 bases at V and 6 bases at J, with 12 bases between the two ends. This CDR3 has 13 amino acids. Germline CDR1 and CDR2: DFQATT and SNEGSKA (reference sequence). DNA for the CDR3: TGCAGTGCTAGGTACGGGGTCAGCAATGAGCAGTTCTTC. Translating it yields CSARYGVSNEQFF.

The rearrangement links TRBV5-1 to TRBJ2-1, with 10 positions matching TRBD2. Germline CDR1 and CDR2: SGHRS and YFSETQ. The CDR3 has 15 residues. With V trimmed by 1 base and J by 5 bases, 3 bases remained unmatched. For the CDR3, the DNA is TGCGCCAGCAGCTTGACTAGCGGGAAACACAATGAGCAGTTCTTC. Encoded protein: CASSLTSGKHNEQFF. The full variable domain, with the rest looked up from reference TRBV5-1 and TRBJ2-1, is KAGVTQTPRYLIKTRGQQVTLSCSPISGHRSVSWYQQTPGQGLQFLFEYFSETQRNKGNFPGRFSGRQFSNSRSEMNVSTLELGDSALYLCASSLTSGKHNEQFFGPGTRLTVL.

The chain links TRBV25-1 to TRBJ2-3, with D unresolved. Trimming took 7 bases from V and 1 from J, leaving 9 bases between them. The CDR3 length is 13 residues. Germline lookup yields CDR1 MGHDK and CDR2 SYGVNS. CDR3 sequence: CASIESGTDTQYF. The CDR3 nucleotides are TGTGCCAGCATCGAAAGTGGCACAGATACGCAGTATTTT.

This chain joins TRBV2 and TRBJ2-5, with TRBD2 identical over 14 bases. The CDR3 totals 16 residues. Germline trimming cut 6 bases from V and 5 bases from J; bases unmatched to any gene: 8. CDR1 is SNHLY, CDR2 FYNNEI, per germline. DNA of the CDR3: TGTGCCAGCAGCCTGACTAGCGGGGGGGCTTTGGAGACCCAGTACTTC. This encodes CASSLTSGGALETQYF.

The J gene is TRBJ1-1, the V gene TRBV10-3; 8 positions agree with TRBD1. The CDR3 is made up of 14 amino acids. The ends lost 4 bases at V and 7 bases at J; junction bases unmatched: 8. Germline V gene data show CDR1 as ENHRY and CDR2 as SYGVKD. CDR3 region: CAISVETGVNEAFF. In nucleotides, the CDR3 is TGTGCCATCAGTGTAGAGACAGGGGTAAATGAAGCTTTCTTT.

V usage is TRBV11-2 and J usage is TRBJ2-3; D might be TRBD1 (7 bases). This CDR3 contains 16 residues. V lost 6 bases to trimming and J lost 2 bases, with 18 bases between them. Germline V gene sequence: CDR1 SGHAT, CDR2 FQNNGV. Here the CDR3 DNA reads TGTGCCAGCAGGACAGGGACTCGGCTGTCCACAGATACGCAGTATTTT. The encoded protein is CASRTGTRLSTDTQYF. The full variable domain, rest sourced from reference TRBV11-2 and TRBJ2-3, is EAGVAQSPRYKIIEKRQSVAFWCNPISGHATLYWYQQILGQGPKLLIQFQNNGVVDDSQLPKDRFSAERLKGVDSTLKIQPAKLEDSAVYLCASRTGTRLSTDTQYFGPGTRLTVL.

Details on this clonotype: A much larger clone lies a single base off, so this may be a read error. DNA of the CDR3: TGTGCCATCAGTGGGGGGGTTGCTGCGGGGACCCAGTACTTC. Translated, it gives CAISGGVAAGTQYF. The genes are TRBV10-3 and TRBJ2-5, with a possible D match to TRBD2 (6 bases). Trimming left V 4 bases short and J 7 bases short, with 16 bases between. Germline loops: CDR1 ENHRY, CDR2 SYGVKD. The CDR3 loop spans 14 amino acids.

The CDR3 protein is CASSLVPQGTDTQYF. The CDR3 DNA is TGCGCCAGCAGCTTGGTCCCGCAGGGCACAGATACGCAGTATTTT. This chain uses TRBV5-1 with TRBJ2-3, with D unresolved. Trimming shortened V by 0 bases and J by 1 base, and 9 bases separated the two germline ends. Germline CDR1 and CDR2: SGHRS and YFSETQ. The CDR3 length is 15 residues.

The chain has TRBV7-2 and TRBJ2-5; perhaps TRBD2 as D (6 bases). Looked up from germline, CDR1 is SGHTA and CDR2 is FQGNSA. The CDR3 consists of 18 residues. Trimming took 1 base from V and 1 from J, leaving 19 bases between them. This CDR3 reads CASSLGVTSGGGQETQYF. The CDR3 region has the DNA TGTGCCAGCAGCTTAGGGGTGACTAGTGGAGGTGGCCAAGAGACCCAGTACTTC. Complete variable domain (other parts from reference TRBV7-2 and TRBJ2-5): GAGVSQSPSNKVTEKGKDVELRCDPISGHTALYWYRQSLGQGLEFLIYFQGNSAPDKSGLPSDRFSAERTGGSVSTLTIQRTQQEDSAVYLCASSLGVTSGGGQETQYFGPGTRLLVL.

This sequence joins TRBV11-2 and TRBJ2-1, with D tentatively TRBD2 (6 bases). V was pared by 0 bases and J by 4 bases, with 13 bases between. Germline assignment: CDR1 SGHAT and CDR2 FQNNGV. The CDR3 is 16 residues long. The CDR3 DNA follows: TGTGCCAGCAGCTTAGATCTCCAGGCGGGGTACAATGAGCAGTTCTTC. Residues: CASSLDLQAGYNEQFF.

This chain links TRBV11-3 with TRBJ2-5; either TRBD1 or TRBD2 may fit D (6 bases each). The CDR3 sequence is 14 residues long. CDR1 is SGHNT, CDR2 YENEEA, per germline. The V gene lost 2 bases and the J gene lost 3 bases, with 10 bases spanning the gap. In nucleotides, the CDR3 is TGTGCCAGCAGCTTAAAAGGGGGGAAAGAGACCCAGTACTTC. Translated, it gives CASSLKGGKETQYF.

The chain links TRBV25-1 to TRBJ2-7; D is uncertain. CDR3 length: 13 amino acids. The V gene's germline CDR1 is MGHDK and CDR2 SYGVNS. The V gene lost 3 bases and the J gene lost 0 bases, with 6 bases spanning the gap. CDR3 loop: CASSETTSYEQYF. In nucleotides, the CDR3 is TGTGCCAGCAGTGAGACAACCTCCTACGAGCAGTACTTC.

The CDR3 is CATSRATSDTQYF. In DNA, the CDR3 is TGTGCCACCAGCAGAGCCACCTCAGATACGCAGTATTTT. The V and J genes are TRBV15 and TRBJ2-3; D unclear. Germline V gene sequence: CDR1 LNHNV, CDR2 YYDKDF (reference sequence). The CDR3 spans 13 residues. V lost 1 base and J 4 bases, leaving 6 bases between the germline ends.

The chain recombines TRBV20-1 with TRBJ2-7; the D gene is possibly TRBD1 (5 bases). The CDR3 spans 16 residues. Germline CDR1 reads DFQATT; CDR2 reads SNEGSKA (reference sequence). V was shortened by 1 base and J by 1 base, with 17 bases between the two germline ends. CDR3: CSARALSLGPSYEQYF. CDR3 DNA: TGCAGTGCTAGAGCTCTTTCGTTGGGGCCTTCCTACGAGCAGTACTTC.

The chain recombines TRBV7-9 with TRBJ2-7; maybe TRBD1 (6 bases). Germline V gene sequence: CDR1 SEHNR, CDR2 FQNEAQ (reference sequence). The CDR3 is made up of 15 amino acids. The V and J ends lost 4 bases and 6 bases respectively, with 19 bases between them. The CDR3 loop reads CASSSGTSGGREQYF. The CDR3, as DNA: TGTGCCAGCAGCTCAGGGACATCCGGCGGGCGCGAGCAGTACTTC.

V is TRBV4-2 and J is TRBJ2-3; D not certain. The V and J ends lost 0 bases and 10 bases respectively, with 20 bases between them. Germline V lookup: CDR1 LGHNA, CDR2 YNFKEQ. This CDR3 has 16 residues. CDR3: CASSQDPLPRLVAQYF. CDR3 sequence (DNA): TGTGCCAGCAGCCAAGATCCTCTCCCCCGTTTGGTGGCGCAGTATTTT.

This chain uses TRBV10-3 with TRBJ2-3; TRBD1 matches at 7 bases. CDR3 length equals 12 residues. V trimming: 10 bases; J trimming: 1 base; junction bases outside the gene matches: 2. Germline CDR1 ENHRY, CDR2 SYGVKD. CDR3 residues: CATQGGTDTQYF. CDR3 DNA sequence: TGTGCCACCCAGGGGGGCACAGATACGCAGTATTTT.

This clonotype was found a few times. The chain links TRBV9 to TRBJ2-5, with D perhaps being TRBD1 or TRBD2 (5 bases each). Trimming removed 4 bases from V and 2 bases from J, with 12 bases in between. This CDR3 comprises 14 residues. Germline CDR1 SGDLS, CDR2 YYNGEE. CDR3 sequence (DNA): TGTGCCAGCAGCCCAAACTGGGGGCAAGAGACCCAGTACTTC. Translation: CASSPNWGQETQYF.

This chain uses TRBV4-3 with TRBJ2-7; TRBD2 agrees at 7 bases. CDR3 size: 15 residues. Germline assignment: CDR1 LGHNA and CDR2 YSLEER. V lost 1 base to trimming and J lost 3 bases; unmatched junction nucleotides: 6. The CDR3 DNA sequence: TGCGCCAGCAGCCAAGCTACTAGCGCTAACTACGAGCAGTACTTC. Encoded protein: CASSQATSANYEQYF.